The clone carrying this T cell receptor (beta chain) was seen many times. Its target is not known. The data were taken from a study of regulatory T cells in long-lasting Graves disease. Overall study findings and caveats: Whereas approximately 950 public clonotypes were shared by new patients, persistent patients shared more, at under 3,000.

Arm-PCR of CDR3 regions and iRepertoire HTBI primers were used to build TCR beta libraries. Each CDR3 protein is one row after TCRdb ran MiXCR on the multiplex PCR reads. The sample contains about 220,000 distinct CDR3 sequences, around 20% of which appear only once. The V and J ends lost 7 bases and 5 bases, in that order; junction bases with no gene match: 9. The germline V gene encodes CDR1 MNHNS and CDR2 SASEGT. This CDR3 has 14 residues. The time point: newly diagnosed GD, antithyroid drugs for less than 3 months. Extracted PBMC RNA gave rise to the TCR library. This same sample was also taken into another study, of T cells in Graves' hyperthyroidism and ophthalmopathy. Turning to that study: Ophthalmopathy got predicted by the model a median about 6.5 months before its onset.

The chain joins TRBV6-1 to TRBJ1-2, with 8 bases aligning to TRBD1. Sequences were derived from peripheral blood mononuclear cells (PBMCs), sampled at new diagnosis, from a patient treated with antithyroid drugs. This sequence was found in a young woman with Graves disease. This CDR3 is CASTVVDRDYGYTF. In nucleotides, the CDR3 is TGTGCCAGCACGGTGGTGGACAGGGATTATGGCTACACCTTC.